A few counts support the clone carrying this T cell receptor (beta chain). Clones were read by immunoSEQ multiplex PCR, and TCRdb kept only the in-frame ones, dropping some. The sample lists about 48,000 clones; around 85% were seen once. The V gene end was trimmed by 0 bases and the J gene end by 4 bases; junction bases not matched to a gene: 9. The CDR3 runs to 18 residues. Looked up from germline, CDR1 is KGHSH and CDR2 is LQKENI. The data derive from a study of blood T cell repertoires in COVID-19. This chain connects TRBV18 to TRBJ2-2, with TRBD1 identical over 9 bases. The sample was peripheral blood. This receptor was obtained from a woman aged 80 or over with acute or convalescent COVID-19. CDR3 region: CASSPPATGGPPTGELFF. In nucleotides, the CDR3 is TGTGCCAGCTCACCACCAGCAACAGGGGGCCCCCCCACCGGGGAGCTGTTTTTT.